These T cell receptor beta chains were read from a single sample in a study of immune cell composition in non-small cell lung cancer. The repertoire was sequenced with immunoSEQ multiplex PCR; TCRdb's copy has only in-frame clones and lacks some. The sample includes under 2,500 clones, roughly three quarters of them seen just once. Sequenced sample: non-adjacent lung tissue. Receptors originate from a human donor with non-small cell lung cancer. The CDR3 runs from the conserved cysteine through the conserved F or W. D genes are given only for firm matches. A row's size may be missing; if present it is once, few, many or a size class.

j_call clone_size v_call d_call cdr3_nt cdr3_aa
TRBJ1-1 NA TRBV7-2 NA TGTGCCAGCAGCCCAGGGTTACCGAACACTGAAGCTTTCTTT CASSPGLPNTEAFF
TRBJ1-6 NA TRBV5-8 NA TGTGCCAGCAGCTTGGCAACGGGGGTAGATTCACCCCTCCACTTT CASSLATGVDSPLHF
TRBJ1-1 once TRBV7-2 NA TGTGCCAGCAGCTTACGGACAGAAGCTTTCTTT CASSLRTEAFF
TRBJ1-6 NA TRBV27 NA TGTGCCAGCAGTTACAGGGCTGATTCACCCCTCCACTTT CASSYRADSPLHF
TRBJ2-5 few TRBV5-6 TRBD1 TGTGCCAGCAGCCTCGGACAGGGGGATTTAGAGACCCAGTACTTC CASSLGQGDLETQYF
TRBJ2-5 NA TRBV9 NA TGTGCCAGCAGCGTAGAATGGGGCCGGGAGACCCAGTACTTC CASSVEWGRETQYF
TRBJ2-7 NA TRBV6-5 NA TGTGCCAGCAGTTACTCCTCGGACAGTACCTACGAGCAGTACTTC CASSYSSDSTYEQYF
TRBJ2-7 NA TRBV28 NA TGTGCCAGCAGTTTTCAGAGAGGCGAGCAGTACTTC CASSFQRGEQYF
TRBJ2-3 few TRBV5-4 NA TGTGCCAGCAGCTTACCCAGCGGTGATACGCAGTATTTT CASSLPSGDTQYF
TRBJ2-2 NA TRBV11-3 TRBD2 TGTGCCAGCAGCTTAGCCTTTTTTGGTCTAGCGGCGAACACCGGGGAGCTGTTTTTT CASSLAFFGLAANTGELFF
TRBJ1-5 NA TRBV7-8 NA TGTGCCAGCAAATTAGGTCGGGGGGGCCGTAGCAATCAGCCCCAGCATTTT CASKLGRGGRSNQPQHF
TRBJ2-7 NA TRBV4-1 TRBD1 TGCGCCAGCAGCCAAAACCAAGGACAGGCATTATCCTACGAGCAGTACTTC CASSQNQGQALSYEQYF
TRBJ1-1 NA TRBV4-3 NA TGCGCCAGCAGCCAAGGGACCTTGGGAGGGAGGGAAGCTTTCTTT CASSQGTLGGREAFF
TRBJ1-6 NA TRBV5-6 TRBD1 TGTGCCAGCAGCCTAGGACAGGGGGCGGCCTCACCCCTCCACTTT CASSLGQGAASPLHF
TRBJ1-1 few TRBV5-1 TRBD1 TGCGCCAGCAGCTCGAGTCCGACAGGGAATCCCACTGAAGCTTTCTTT CASSSSPTGNPTEAFF
TRBJ1-4 NA TRBV2 NA TGTGCCAGCAGCGCTCGAGTGGAAAAACTGTTTTTT CASSARVEKLFF
TRBJ1-1 NA TRBV4-3 TRBD1 TGCGCCAGCAGCCAAACCACCGGGACAGCGACTGAAGCTTTCTTT CASSQTTGTATEAFF
TRBJ1-2 few TRBV7-2 TRBD1 TGTGCCAGCAGCCTACAGGGGGCGCAGGGCTATGGCTACACCTTC CASSLQGAQGYGYTF
TRBJ1-2 few TRBV7-9 NA TGTGCCAGCAGCCCCGCGCGGGATTGGGACTATGGCTACACCTTC CASSPARDWDYGYTF
TRBJ2-7 NA TRBV25-1 TRBD1 TGTGCCAGCAGTGACGACAGGGTCCACGAGCAGTACTTC CASSDDRVHEQYF
TRBJ2-1 NA TRBV4-2 TRBD2 TGTGCCAGCAGCCAAGCTGCGGGGGGGCCGAATGAGCAGTTCTTC CASSQAAGGPNEQFF
TRBJ1-5 NA TRBV10-3 NA TGTGCCATCAGTTCGGAGGGGCAGCCCCAGCATTTT CAISSEGQPQHF
TRBJ1-2 NA TRBV27 TRBD1 TGTGCCAGCAGTTTAGGGACAGGGGGAGGCTACACCTTC CASSLGTGGGYTF
TRBJ1-4 NA TRBV9 TRBD1 TGTGCCAGCAGCTTTGGGGACAGGGAGTATGAAAAACTGTTTTTT CASSFGDREYEKLFF
TRBJ2-3 NA TRBV5-1 TRBD1 TGCGCCAGCAGCTTGATGGACAGGAGCACAGATACGCAGTATTTT CASSLMDRSTDTQYF
TRBJ1-5 NA TRBV2 NA TGTGCCAGCAGGCAGGGGTCTGGTGGTCAGCCCCAGCATTTT CASRQGSGGQPQHF
TRBJ1-1 NA TRBV2 TRBD1 TGTGCCAGCAGTACCGACAGGGTCACTGAAGCTTTCTTT CASSTDRVTEAFF
TRBJ2-3 NA TRBV7-9 TRBD2 TGTGCCAGCAGACAGCACGGGGCGGGGGGGATGACAGATACGCAGTATTTT CASRQHGAGGMTDTQYF
TRBJ2-1 NA TRBV27 NA TGTGCCAGTACTAGGCTGGGAATGATGAATGAGCAGTTCTTC CASTRLGMMNEQFF
TRBJ1-2 once TRBV29-1 NA TGCAGCGCAGACAGAGAGTATGGCTACACCTTC CSADREYGYTF
TRBJ1-4 NA TRBV18 TRBD1 TGTGCCAGCTCACCAATCCAGGGGGTACATGAAAAACTGTTTTTT CASSPIQGVHEKLFF
TRBJ1-2 NA TRBV10-3 NA TGTGCCATCAGTGAGGTGGGTCAGGCCGGCTACACCTTC CAISEVGQAGYTF
TRBJ2-5 NA TRBV2 NA TGTGCCAGCAGGGCGACATTCGGCTGGCAAGAGACCCAGTACTTC CASRATFGWQETQYF
TRBJ2-5 NA TRBV14 TRBD2 TGTGCCAGCAGCCACGGGGGGGCCTGGGAGACCCAGTACTTC CASSHGGAWETQYF
TRBJ2-1 NA TRBV4-3 TRBD2 TGCGCCAGCAGCCAAGATGGGACTAGGTACAATGAGCAGTTCTTC CASSQDGTRYNEQFF
TRBJ1-4 medium-sized TRBV4-3 TRBD1 TGCGCCAGCAGCTTCAGACCTACCCACAGGGGGGTATCGAAACTGTTTTTT CASSFRPTHRGVSKLFF
TRBJ2-2 NA TRBV11-2 NA TGTGCCAGCAGCCAAGGGGCAGGGTCCGGGGAGCTGTTTTTT CASSQGAGSGELFF
TRBJ2-1 few TRBV7-8 NA TGTGCCAGCAGCTTACGGGAAACCTACAATGAGCAGTTCTTC CASSLRETYNEQFF
TRBJ2-3 NA TRBV7-2 NA TGTGCCAGCCGGGCGGGGGCGGGCGGAGATACGCAGTATTTT CASRAGAGGDTQYF
TRBJ2-1 NA TRBV2 TRBD2 TGTGCCAGCAGTGAAGCGGCGGGGGGGCTCAATGAGCAGTTCTTC CASSEAAGGLNEQFF
TRBJ2-6 NA TRBV5-4 NA TGTGCCAGCAGAGACACTGGTGCTGGGGCCAACGTCCTGACTTTC CASRDTGAGANVLTF
TRBJ2-6 NA TRBV19 TRBD2 TGTGCCAGTATCGGGACTAGCGGGTCCTACTCTGGGGCCAACGTCCTGACTTTC CASIGTSGSYSGANVLTF
TRBJ1-2 few TRBV6-4 TRBD1 TGTGCCAGCAGTGCCCAGACAGGGGACTATGGCTACACCTTC CASSAQTGDYGYTF
TRBJ1-1 large TRBV7-9 TRBD1 TGTGCCAGCAGCCCCGGACAGGGACCGAACACTGAAGCTTTCTTT CASSPGQGPNTEAFF
TRBJ2-5 medium-sized TRBV18 NA TGTGCCAGCTCTCTCGTAGACAAAGAGACCCAGTACTTC CASSLVDKETQYF
TRBJ1-4 NA TRBV6-5 NA TGTGCCAGCAGTTACTCGTCGGGGGGAAAACTGTTTTTT CASSYSSGGKLFF
TRBJ1-5 NA TRBV15 NA TGTGCCACCAGCAGAGAAGTTCCGGGGACTGCAAATCAGCCCCAGCATTTT CATSREVPGTANQPQHF
TRBJ2-7 large TRBV11-2 TRBD1 TGTGCCAGCAGCCAGGGGACAGGGCGAACCTACGAGCAGTACTTC CASSQGTGRTYEQYF
TRBJ1-1 NA TRBV13 NA TGTGCCAGCAGCCCCCCCGGACTGATGAACACTGAAGCTTTCTTT CASSPPGLMNTEAFF
TRBJ2-7 NA TRBV11-2 TRBD1 TGTGCCAGCAGCCCCACGACAGGGCCGGGGGAGCAGTACTTC CASSPTTGPGEQYF
TRBJ1-1 NA TRBV18 NA TGTGCCAGCTCACCAGGGCTGAACACTGAAGCTTTCTTT CASSPGLNTEAFF
TRBJ1-2 NA TRBV7-2 NA TGTGCCAGCAGCCCCGCCCCTGGGACACCACTCTATGGCTACACCTTC CASSPAPGTPLYGYTF
TRBJ2-7 NA TRBV6-6 TRBD1 TGTGCCAGCAGGCCTCCGACAGGGGGCATGAACGAGCAGTACTTC CASRPPTGGMNEQYF
TRBJ2-7 NA TRBV27 TRBD1 TGTGCCAGCAGTTTACAGGGGGCCTCAGAGGGGGAGCAGTACTTC CASSLQGASEGEQYF
TRBJ1-6 large TRBV10-2 TRBD1 TGCGCCAGCAGTGAGGGGGACAGGGAGGCCTATAATTCACCCCTCCACTTT CASSEGDREAYNSPLHF
TRBJ1-2 NA TRBV9 TRBD1 TGTGCCAGCAGCGCGACCGGGACAGGGGTGGGGATTCGGGGCTACACCTTC CASSATGTGVGIRGYTF
TRBJ2-5 NA TRBV4-1 NA TGCGCCAGCAGCCACCCCTTGGGGGCGCTCCAAGAGACCCAGTACTTC CASSHPLGALQETQYF
TRBJ2-6 NA TRBV7-9 TRBD1 TGTGCCAGCAGCTTGGTCAGGGGGCTAGGGGCCAACGTCCTGACTTTC CASSLVRGLGANVLTF